These 11 T cell receptor beta chains share one sample of origin, sequenced in a study of vaccination effects on CD4 cells after COVID-19. These TCRs' antigens remain unknown. Measured with immunoSEQ multiplex PCR; TCRdb has only the in-frame clones, and not every one. The data hold tens of thousands of clones, with 55% to 75% observed a single time. Within the ViraFEST assay, antigen-specific CD4+ T cells underwent expansion with viral peptide pools prior to sequencing. CD4+ T cell isolation took place after approximately 11 days of culture. Nobody among the vaccine recipients had prior SARS-CoV-2 infection (nucleocapsid antibodies were negative). This specimen consisted of CD4+ T cells from PBMCs cultured with SARS-CoV-2 spike peptides, obtained before COVID-19 vaccination. The receptor source for this set is a human donor who received a COVID-19 vaccine.

The chain joins TRBV4-3 to TRBJ2-1; perhaps TRBD2 as D (7 bases). The CDR3 covers 18 residues. CDR1 is LGHNA, CDR2 YSLEER, per germline. V dropped 1 base and J dropped 0 bases, with 16 bases sitting between them. The CDR3 here is CASSQAWGGPSSYNEQFF. CDR3 coding DNA: TGCGCCAGCAGCCAAGCTTGGGGGGGCCCCAGCTCCTACAATGAGCAGTTCTTC.

The chain recombines TRBV2 with TRBJ1-1; 7 positions match TRBD1. This CDR3 has 15 amino acids. After removal of 4 bases from V and 6 bases from J, the junction contained 11 bases not matched to a gene. Germline CDR1 reads SNHLY; CDR2 reads FYNNEI. The CDR3 region has the DNA TGTGCCAGCAGTGCCGACAGGGCTGGGGGCGCTGAAGCTTTCTTT. Translating it yields CASSADRAGGAEAFF.

The rearrangement links TRBV14 to TRBJ2-2, with 7 bases that match TRBD2. V lost 3 bases and J lost 1; bases outside the gene matches: 2. The CDR3 covers 15 residues. Per the germline V gene, CDR1 is SGHDN and CDR2 is FVKESK. The CDR3 sequence: CASSHLAENTGELFF. CDR3 in DNA: TGTGCCAGCAGCCACCTAGCGGAGAACACCGGGGAGCTGTTTTTT.

The table lists this clone with a few counts. This chain links TRBV7-9 with TRBJ2-2; 8 bases are a match to TRBD2. V shed 5 bases, J shed 3 bases, and the junction held 11 bases outside the gene matches. The CDR3 is 17 residues long. The V gene's germline CDR1 is SEHNR and CDR2 FQNEAQ (reference sequence). The CDR3 DNA reads as TGTGCCAGCAGCCCAAAGGGGAGCGGGAGTCACACCGGGGAGCTGTTTTTT. Translating it yields CASSPKGSGSHTGELFF.

V is TRBV19 and J is TRBJ1-5, with D uncertain. This CDR3 has 17 amino acids. V was trimmed by 7 bases and J by 0 bases, leaving 19 bases between them. The germline CDR1 and CDR2 sequences are LNHDA and SQIVND (reference sequence). CDR3 in amino acids: CASTRREVRYSNQPQHF. The CDR3 DNA sequence: TGTGCCAGTACCCGCCGGGAGGTGAGGTATAGCAATCAGCCCCAGCATTTT.

The chain has TRBV6-1 and TRBJ2-5, with 10 bases lining up with TRBD2. V dropped 0 bases and J dropped 5; count of bases not matched to a gene: 15. The CDR3 runs to 19 residues. Germline CDR1 and CDR2: MNHNS and SASEGT. The CDR3 region has the DNA TGTGCCAGCAGTGAAGCGCGTTGGACTAGCGGAGGGGGGAGGGAGACCCAGTACTTC. Translating it yields CASSEARWTSGGGRETQYF.

This clone was picked up a small number of times. The chain couples TRBV4-3 to TRBJ1-5; D not certain. This CDR3 has 15 residues. CDR1 and CDR2 (germline): LGHNA, YSLEER. V was pared by 0 bases and J by 2 bases, with 8 bases between. The CDR3 sequence is CASSQDILGNQPQHF. The CDR3 DNA is TGCGCCAGCAGCCAAGACATACTGGGCAATCAGCCCCAGCATTTT.

J is TRBJ2-3 and V is TRBV13, with TRBD2 as a possible D gene (5 bases). This CDR3 has 19 residues. Trimming took off 2 bases at V and 5 bases at J, with 26 bases between the two ends. The germline CDR1 and CDR2 sequences are PRHDT and FYEKMQ (reference sequence). The CDR3 loop is CASSLKPRRVGVYGDTQYF. CDR3 in DNA: TGTGCCAGCAGCTTAAAACCCCGGCGGGTGGGAGTTTATGGAGATACGCAGTATTTT.

This clone was seen once. V usage is TRBV27 and J usage is TRBJ1-4; TRBD1 might be the D (6 bases). The CDR3 length is 15 residues. Germline-derived CDR1 and CDR2 are MNHEY and SMNVEV (reference sequence). V gave up 6 bases and J gave up 0 bases, with 11 bases separating them. The CDR3 region is CASRAGTTTNEKLFF. The CDR3 DNA sequence: TGTGCCAGCAGAGCCGGGACAACAACTAATGAAAAACTGTTTTTT.

The rearrangement joins TRBV5-1 to TRBJ1-6; 9 nucleotides line up with TRBD1. CDR3 size: 15 residues. With 5 bases clipped from V and 11 bases from J, the junction kept 11 bases outside the gene matches. Germline CDR1 reads SGHRS; CDR2 reads YFSETQ. The CDR3 is CASSYRLQGAAPLHF. Written as DNA, the CDR3 is TGCGCCAGCAGTTATAGGCTACAGGGGGCCGCACCCCTCCACTTT.

This chain connects TRBV3-1 (or the pseudogene TRBV3-2) to TRBJ2-1, with D perhaps TRBD2 (5 bases). V lost 5 bases, J lost 4 bases, and 21 bases lay in between. There are 17 residues in the CDR3. CDR1 and CDR2 from the germline V gene are LGHDT and YNNKEL (reference sequence). The chain's CDR3 is CASSKGQGRPTYNEQFF. CDR3 coding DNA: TGTGCCAGCAGCAAAGGGCAAGGGAGACCCACTTACAATGAGCAGTTCTTC.